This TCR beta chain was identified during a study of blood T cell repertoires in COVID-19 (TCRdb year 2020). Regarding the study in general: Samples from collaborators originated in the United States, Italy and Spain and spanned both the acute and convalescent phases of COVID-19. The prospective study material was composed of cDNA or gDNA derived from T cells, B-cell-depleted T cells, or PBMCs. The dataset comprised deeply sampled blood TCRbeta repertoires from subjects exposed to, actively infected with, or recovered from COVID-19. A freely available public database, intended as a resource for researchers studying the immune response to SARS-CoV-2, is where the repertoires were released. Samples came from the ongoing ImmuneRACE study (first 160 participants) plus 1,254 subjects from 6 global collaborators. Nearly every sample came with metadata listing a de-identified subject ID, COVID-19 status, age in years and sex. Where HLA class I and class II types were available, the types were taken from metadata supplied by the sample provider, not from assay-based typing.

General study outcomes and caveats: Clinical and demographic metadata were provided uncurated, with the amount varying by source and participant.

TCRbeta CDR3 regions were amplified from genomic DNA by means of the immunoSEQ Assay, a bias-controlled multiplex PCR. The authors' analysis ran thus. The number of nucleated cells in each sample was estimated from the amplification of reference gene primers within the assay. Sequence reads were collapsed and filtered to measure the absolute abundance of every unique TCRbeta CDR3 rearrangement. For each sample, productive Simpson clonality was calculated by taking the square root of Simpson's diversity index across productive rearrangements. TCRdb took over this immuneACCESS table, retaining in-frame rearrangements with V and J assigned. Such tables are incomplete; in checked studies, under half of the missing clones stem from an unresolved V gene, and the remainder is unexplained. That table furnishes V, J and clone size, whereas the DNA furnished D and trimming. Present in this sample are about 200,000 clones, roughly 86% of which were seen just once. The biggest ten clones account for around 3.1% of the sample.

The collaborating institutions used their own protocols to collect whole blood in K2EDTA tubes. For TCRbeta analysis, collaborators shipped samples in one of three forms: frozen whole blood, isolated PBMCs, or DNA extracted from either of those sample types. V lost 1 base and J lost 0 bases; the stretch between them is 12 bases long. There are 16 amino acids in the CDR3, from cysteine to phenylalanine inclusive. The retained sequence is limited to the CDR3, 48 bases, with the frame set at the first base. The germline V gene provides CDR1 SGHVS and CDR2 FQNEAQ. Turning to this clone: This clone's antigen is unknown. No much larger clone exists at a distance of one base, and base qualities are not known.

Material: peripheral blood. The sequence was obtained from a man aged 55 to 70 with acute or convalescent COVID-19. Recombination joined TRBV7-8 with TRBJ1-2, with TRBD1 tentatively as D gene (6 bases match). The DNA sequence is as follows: TGTGCCAGCAGCTTAGAGTGGGGGCCGTCTAACTATGGCTACACCTTC. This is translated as CASSLEWGPSNYGYTF.